This T cell receptor beta chain is drawn from a study of CD8 T cells in Susac syndrome. Across the whole study: There were about six sequenced Susac syndrome patients with active disease and eight or nine in remission.

Remarks on this clonotype: Its cognate antigen is unknown.

V was clipped by 1 base and J by 7 bases, with 12 bases between them. The CDR3 is 15 residues long. The germline gives CDR1 SGHNT, CDR2 YYREEE (reference sequence). Reverse transcription used about 0.5 to 1 ug RNA and random hexamers. Coverage of TCR beta CDR3 amplification by immunoSEQ multiplex PCR extended to 54 Vbeta and 13 Jbeta. TCRdb re-analysed the immunoSEQ multiplex PCR reads in MiXCR, keeping a single row per CDR3 protein. The top ten hold 0.09% to 0.1% of the sample, which has under 200,000 distinct CDR3 sequences, 90% to 97% seen once. Sequencing of TCR beta covered CD8+ and CD4+ T cells obtained from blood. Study results and caveats: As the study acknowledged, the number of individuals who were part of its TCR sequencing and HLA analysis was relatively small.

This TCR derives from a human donor with Susac syndrome. The gene calls are TRBV5-4 and TRBJ1-6; D is unresolved. The sequenced sample was CD4+ T cells from PBMCs. CDR3 sequence (DNA): TGTGCCAGCAGCTTGTCGGGAGGGAGGAATTCACCCCTCCACTTT. Translating gives CASSLSGGRNSPLHF.